This T cell receptor (beta chain) is drawn from a study of T cell repertoires in ileal Crohn's disease. Trimming removed 3 bases from V and 5 bases from J; junction bases left unmatched: 4. The CDR3 covers 14 residues. From germline, CDR1 is MDHEN and CDR2 SYDVKM. Method: immunoSEQ multiplex PCR; TCRdb's copy keeps in-frame clones and lacks some. The sample consists of about 350 clones, around 83% of them appearing once. Concerning this clone itself: Its antigen is unidentified.

Before sorting, lamina propria lymphocytes were separated from surgical specimens by density gradient. Study outcomes and limitations: Compared with non-smokers, active smokers at surgery showed more clonal expansions.

The sample consisted of CD8+ T cells sorted from the ileum. The chain combines TRBV28 with TRBJ2-1; 7 nucleotides align to TRBD2. This clonotype was obtained from an adult with Crohn's disease. For the CDR3, the DNA is TGTGCCAGCAGTTTCCGGGACTACAACAATGAGCAGTTCTTC. This sequence encodes CASSFRDYNNEQFF.